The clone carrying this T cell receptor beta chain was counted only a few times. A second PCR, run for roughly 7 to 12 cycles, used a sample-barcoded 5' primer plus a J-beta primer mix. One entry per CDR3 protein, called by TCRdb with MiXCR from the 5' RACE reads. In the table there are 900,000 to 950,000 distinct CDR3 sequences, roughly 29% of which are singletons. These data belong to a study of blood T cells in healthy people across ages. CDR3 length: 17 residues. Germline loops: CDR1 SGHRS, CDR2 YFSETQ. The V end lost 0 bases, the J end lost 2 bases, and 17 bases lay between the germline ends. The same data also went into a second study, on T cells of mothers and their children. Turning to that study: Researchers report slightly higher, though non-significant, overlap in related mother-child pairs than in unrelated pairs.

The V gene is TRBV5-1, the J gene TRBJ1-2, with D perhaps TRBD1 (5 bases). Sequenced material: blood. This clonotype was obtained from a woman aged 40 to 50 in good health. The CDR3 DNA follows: TGCGCCAGCAGCTTGGCCGGGACGGGCGCAACCAACTATGGCTACACCTTC. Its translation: CASSLAGTGATNYGYTF.